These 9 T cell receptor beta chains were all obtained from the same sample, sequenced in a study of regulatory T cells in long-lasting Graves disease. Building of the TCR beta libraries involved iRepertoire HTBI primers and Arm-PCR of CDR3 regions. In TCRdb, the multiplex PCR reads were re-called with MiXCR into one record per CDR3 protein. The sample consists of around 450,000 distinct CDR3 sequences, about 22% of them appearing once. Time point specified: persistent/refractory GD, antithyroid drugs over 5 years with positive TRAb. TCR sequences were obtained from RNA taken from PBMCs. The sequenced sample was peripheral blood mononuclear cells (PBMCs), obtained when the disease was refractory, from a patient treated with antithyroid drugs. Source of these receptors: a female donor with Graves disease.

DNA for the CDR3: TGTGCCAGCAGCCCAGTGGGGACTCCTCTCTACAATGAGCAGTTCTTC. Translating gives CASSPVGTPLYNEQFF. The chain carries TRBV9 and TRBJ2-1, with D perhaps matching TRBD2 (6 bases). Germline V lookup: CDR1 SGDLS, CDR2 YYNGEE. V lost 4 bases and J 3 bases, leaving 17 bases between the germline ends. The CDR3 is made up of 16 amino acids.

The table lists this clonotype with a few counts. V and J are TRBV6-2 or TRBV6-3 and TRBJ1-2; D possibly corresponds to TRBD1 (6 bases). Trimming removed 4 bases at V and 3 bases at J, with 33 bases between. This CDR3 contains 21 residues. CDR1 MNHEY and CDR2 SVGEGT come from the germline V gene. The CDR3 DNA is TGTGCCAGCAGTTCCCTGGTGACAGGATTTTCACACCCAAACGGGGACTATGGCTACACCTTC. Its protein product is CASSSLVTGFSHPNGDYGYTF.

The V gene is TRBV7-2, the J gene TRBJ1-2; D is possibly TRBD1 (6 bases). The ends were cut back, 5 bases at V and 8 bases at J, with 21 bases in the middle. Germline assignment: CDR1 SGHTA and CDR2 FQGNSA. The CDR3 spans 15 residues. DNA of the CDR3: TGTGCCAGCAGCCTGCGGACAGTTCGTAGGGACGGCTACACCTTC. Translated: CASSLRTVRRDGYTF.

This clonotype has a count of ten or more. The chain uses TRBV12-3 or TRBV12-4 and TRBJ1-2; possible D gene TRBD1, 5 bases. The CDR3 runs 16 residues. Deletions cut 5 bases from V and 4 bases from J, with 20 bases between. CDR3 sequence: CASSPLAGQTAYGYTF. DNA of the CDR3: TGTGCCAGCAGTCCCCTGGCAGGGCAAACAGCCTATGGCTACACCTTC.

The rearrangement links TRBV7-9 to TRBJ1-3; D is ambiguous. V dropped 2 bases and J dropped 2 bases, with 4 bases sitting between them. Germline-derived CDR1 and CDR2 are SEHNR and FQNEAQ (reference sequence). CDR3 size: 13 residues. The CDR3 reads CASSLLAGNTIYF. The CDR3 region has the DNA TGTGCCAGCAGCTTACTGGCTGGAAACACCATATATTTT.

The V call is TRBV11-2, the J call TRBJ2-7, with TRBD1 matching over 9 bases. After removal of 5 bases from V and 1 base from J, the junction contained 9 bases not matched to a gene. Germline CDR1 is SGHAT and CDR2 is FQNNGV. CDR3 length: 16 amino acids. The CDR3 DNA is TGTGCCAGCAGCCTAAACACAGGGGGCAATTCCTACGAGCAGTACTTC. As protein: CASSLNTGGNSYEQYF.

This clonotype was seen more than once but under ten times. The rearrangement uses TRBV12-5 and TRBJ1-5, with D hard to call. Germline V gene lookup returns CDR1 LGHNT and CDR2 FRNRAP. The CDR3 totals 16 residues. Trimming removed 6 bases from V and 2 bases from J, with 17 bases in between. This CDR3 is CASGEELWVGNQPQHF. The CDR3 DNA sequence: TGTGCTAGTGGGGAGGAATTGTGGGTAGGCAATCAGCCCCAGCATTTT.

CDR3: CAWRALTGELFF. The CDR3, as DNA: TGTGCCTGGAGAGCCCTGACCGGGGAGCTGTTTTTT. V usage is TRBV30 and J usage is TRBJ2-2, with unresolved D. This CDR3 spans 12 amino acids. V was trimmed by 3 bases and J by 5 bases, leaving 7 bases between them. CDR1 is GTSNPN and CDR2 is SVGIG in the germline V gene (reference sequence).

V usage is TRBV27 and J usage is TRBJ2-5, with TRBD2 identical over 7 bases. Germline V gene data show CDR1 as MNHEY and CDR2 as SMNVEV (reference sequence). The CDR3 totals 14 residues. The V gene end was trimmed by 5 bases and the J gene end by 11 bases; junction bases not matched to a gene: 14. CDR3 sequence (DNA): TGTGCCAGCAGTCAACAAGCGGGGTTCAGGACTCAGTACTTC. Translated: CASSQQAGFRTQYF.